This T cell receptor beta chain originates from a study of CD8 T cells in ankylosing spondylitis. Study-level results: Characteristic of ankylosing spondylitis blood, it appeared, was a TCR beta motif comprising several highly homologous variants. Reportedly, disease-linked clones are significantly enriched in ankylosing spondylitis patients' matched synovial fluid.

TCRdb reanalysed the 5' RACE reads using MiXCR and keeps one entry per CDR3 protein. The sample shows under 450,000 distinct CDR3 sequences, under 20% of them seen only once. V was trimmed by 7 bases and J by 1 base, leaving 11 bases between them. The CDR3 is made up of 14 amino acids. Germline lookup yields CDR1 MNHNS and CDR2 SASEGT. This clonotype was found a few times. Its antigen is as yet unknown. Specimen: blood, either unsorted or a sorted T cell fraction (not recorded which). The clonotype originates from a male donor with ankylosing spondylitis. This chain joins TRBV6-1 and TRBJ1-5; TRBD1 might be the D (6 bases). The CDR3 here is CASNSGESNQPQHF. Written as DNA, the CDR3 is TGTGCCAGCAACTCAGGGGAAAGCAATCAGCCCCAGCATTTT.